The subject of this entry is one T cell receptor beta chain. These data originate in a study of sequential checkpoint blockade in melanoma. Study-level background: First-line arms were nivolumab then ipilimumab, or the reverse, randomized 1:1.

The method was immunoSEQ multiplex PCR; TCRdb's version includes in-frame clones alone and lacks a portion of them. Here the sample spans thousands of clones, about three fifths being singletons. Germline-derived CDR1 and CDR2 are SGHKS and YYEKEE (reference sequence). V lost 4 bases and J 0 bases, leaving 17 bases between the germline ends. The CDR3 has 18 residues. Treatment described: randomized to nivolumab then ipilimumab (arm A) or the reverse (arm B). No patient had prior DNA-damaging chemotherapy. This TCR derives from a human donor with melanoma. V is TRBV5-5 and J is TRBJ1-6; unclear D gene. The sequenced sample was CD8+ T cells sorted from blood (inferred from file names), obtained from a patient given nivolumab and ipilimumab in sequence. Written as DNA, the CDR3 is TGTGCCAGCAGCCGACTCCCCGGTAGTTCCTCCTATAATTCACCCCTCCACTTT. The encoded protein is CASSRLPGSSSYNSPLHF. The full variable domain, rest sourced from reference TRBV5-5 and TRBJ1-6, is DAGVTQSPTHLIKTRGQQVTLRCSPISGHKSVSWYQQVLGQGPQFIFQYYEKEERGRGNFPDRFSARQFPNYSSELNVNALLLGDSALYLCASSRLPGSSSYNSPLHFGNGTRLTVT.